This T cell receptor (beta chain) was recorded in a study of T-cell memory formation after mild COVID-19 (dated by TCRdb to the early 2020s). At the level of the whole study: Most TCR sequence clusters were specific to one of the two donors. T-cell clones expanding and contracting after mild COVID-19 in two donors were tracked by longitudinal TCRalpha and TCRbeta repertoire sequencing. Two young, previously healthy adult volunteers made up the cohort, one male and one female.

The CDR3 numbers 15 residues from cysteine through phenylalanine. Only CDR3 DNA is held: 45 bases, read in frame from base 1. The germline V gene supplies CDR1 SGHTA and CDR2 FQGNSA. Trimming takes 5 bases off V and 4 bases off J; junction bases not matched to a gene: 7. PBMCs were isolated by Ficoll-Paque density gradient centrifugation. What the authors observed across the whole study: The study covered only a couple of mild cases, and larger cohorts including severe cases with pre-infection samples were considered necessary. Clones contracting from day 15 to 85 had balanced CD4/CD8 phenotypes, while a second wave expanding from day 15 to 37 was biased towards CD4+. SARS-CoV-2 specificity of the second-wave clones peaking on day 37 was not confirmed. Contracting CD4+ clones were found mainly in CM and EM memory subsets, while CD8+ clones were enriched in EMRA. Some responding clones were detected in pre-infection memory, suggesting pre-existing cross-reactive memory T cells joined the SARS-CoV-2 response.

The sequencer listed for this sample is Illumina NovaSeq 6000. cDNA libraries for TCRalpha and TCRbeta were prepared by 5'RACE using constant-segment primers, with sample barcodes and unique molecular identifiers added. Trizol reagent was used to extract RNA from every sample. Libraries were amplified in two PCR steps, with a second sample barcode and Illumina TruSeq adapters added in the second step. The libraries were sequenced on an Illumina NovaSeq using 2 x 150 bp paired-end reads. On the study's bioinformatics: The reads were demultiplexed and collapsed into UMI-guided consensus sequences using migec v1.2.7. With mixcr v2.1.11, UMI consensuses were aligned to TRA and TRB V and J templates and assembled into clonotypes. Expanded or contracted clonotypes were those called significant by both edgeR and NoisET, with noise models trained on biological replicates. For edgeR calls, the thresholds were a false discovery rate-adjusted p below 0.01 and a log2 fold-change of 1. As an exploratory analysis of dynamics, max-normalized trajectories of the 1000 most abundant clonotypes were examined with PCA combined with hierarchical clustering. The CD4 or CD8 phenotype of responding clones was assigned using the separately sequenced CD4+ and CD8+ repertoires. TCRdb trimmed public reads at Q25 via fastp, called clones via MiXCR and kept in-frame beta chains. Each entry is one CDR3 protein sequence, shown with its most common DNA and genes. The V and J calls, along with clone size, are taken from TCRdb and not from the paper's own processing. The sample has 270,000 or so distinct CDR3 sequences on record, more than 15% of them singletons. The top ten clones comprise roughly 24% of the sample.

This clonotype was recorded a few times. Its specific antigen is unknown. No clone much larger than this one lies a single base away; base qualities are absent. The source material was PBMCs or a T cell subset sorted from them (not recorded which). The chain was built from TRBV7-2 and TRBJ1-2; 10 bases in between match TRBD1. The receptor's source is a man younger than 30 who had mild COVID-19 (a few samples of this study predate the infection). The sample titles of this study are shuffled in the database, so cell type and time point are left out; the donor was told from shared clones. The CDR3 sequence is CASSNTGTGAYGYTF. Here is the DNA: TGTGCCAGCAGCAACACCGGGACAGGGGCCTATGGCTACACCTTC.